One and the same sample provided the 28 T cell receptor beta chains below, sequenced in a study of blood T cell repertoires in COVID-19. TCRdb's table, derived via immunoSEQ multiplex PCR, lists solely in-frame clones and lacks some. The repertoire has about 370,000 clones, roughly nine tenths of them found once; the top ten carry roughly 1%. Sequencing input: PBMCs or T cells enriched from blood (not recorded which). These receptors were collected from a young man who had recovered from COVID-19.

The chain carries TRBV24-1 and TRBJ1-2; perhaps TRBD1 as D (6 bases). The CDR3 extends over 14 amino acids. In germline, CDR1 is KGHDR, CDR2 SFDVKD. V was cut by 9 bases and J by 2 bases, with 15 bases left in between. The CDR3 DNA reads TGTGCCACCTTTTCCAGGGGACGGAACTATGGCTACACCTTC. Translated, it gives CATFSRGRNYGYTF.

The J gene is TRBJ2-7, the V gene TRBV27, with 10 bases fitting TRBD2. The CDR3 runs 15 residues. Germline values: CDR1 MNHEY, CDR2 SMNVEV (reference sequence). J was trimmed by 0 bases and V by 5 bases; bases with no gene match: 4. CDR3 DNA: TGTGCCAGCAGTGAAACTAGCGGGGTCTCCTACGAGCAGTACTTC. Amino acid sequence: CASSETSGVSYEQYF.

Points on this clone: Within the sample, other DNA sequences also encode this same CDR3. V usage is TRBV9 and J usage is TRBJ2-7, with 9 bases that match TRBD1. V was pared by 2 bases and J by 4 bases, with 4 bases of the junction left unmatched. The CDR3 contains 14 residues. Germline-derived CDR1 and CDR2 are SGDLS and YYNGEE. CDR3 sequence reads: CASSVGQGTYEQYF. DNA of the CDR3: TGTGCCAGCAGCGTTGGACAGGGGACTTACGAGCAGTACTTC.

The chain uses TRBV20-1 and TRBJ1-4; 7 nucleotides match TRBD1. J lost 8 bases, V lost 3 bases, and 9 bases had no gene match. Germline V CDR1 and CDR2: DFQATT, SNEGSKA (reference sequence). The CDR3 is 14 amino acids. CDR3 in amino acids: CSASIAGGREKLFF. The CDR3, as DNA: TGCAGTGCTAGTATTGCAGGGGGTCGGGAAAAACTGTTTTTT.

The chain combines TRBV28 with TRBJ1-4; D gene unclear. V was trimmed by 8 bases and J by 8 bases, leaving 21 bases between them. CDR3 size: 15 residues. Germline V gives CDR1 MDHEN, CDR2 SYDVKM. The CDR3 here is CASGDGSRNLEKLFF. The CDR3 DNA reads as TGTGCCAGCGGAGATGGTTCCCGTAACCTCGAAAAACTGTTTTTT.

This clone was detected a few times. The chain employs TRBV19 and TRBJ1-2; D is perhaps TRBD1 (6 bases). Between the trimmed V and J ends, which lost 4 bases and 10 bases, there was a span of 13 bases. The CDR3 is 12 residues long. Looked up from germline, CDR1 is LNHDA and CDR2 is SQIVND (reference sequence). The CDR3, as DNA: TGTGCCAGTAGTAACCGACAGGAAGACTACACCTTC. This codes for CASSNRQEDYTF.

V and J are TRBV6-4 and TRBJ2-2; tentative D call: TRBD1 (6 bases). The CDR3 runs to 16 residues. The V end was cut by 5 bases, the J end by 0 bases, with 13 bases between. Per germline, CDR1 MRHNA and CDR2 SNTAGT. Here the CDR3 DNA reads TGTGCCAGCAGTCAGCAGGGGCCGGCGAACACCGGGGAGCTGTTTTTT. Its protein product is CASSQQGPANTGELFF.

The V call is TRBV5-1, the J call TRBJ2-7; 13 nucleotides agree with TRBD2. The CDR3 has 14 amino acids. J was trimmed by 4 bases and V by 4 bases; bases with no gene match: 2. Per germline, CDR1 SGHRS and CDR2 YFSETQ. The CDR3 region has the DNA TGCGCCAGCAGCGGGACTAGCGGGACTTACGAGCAGTACTTC. Protein product: CASSGTSGTYEQYF.

V gene TRBV3-1 (or the pseudogene TRBV3-2) combines with J gene TRBJ1-2; D is perhaps TRBD1 (5 bases). The CDR3 is made up of 14 amino acids. The V gene's germline CDR1 is LGHDT and CDR2 YNNKEL (reference sequence). Trimming removed 4 bases from V and 5 bases from J, with 14 bases in between. CDR3 loop: CASSPRERTYGYTF. For the CDR3, the DNA is TGTGCCAGCAGCCCCAGGGAAAGAACGTATGGCTACACCTTC.

The genes are TRBV4-3 and TRBJ2-5; D perhaps matches TRBD2 (6 bases). Trimming took 3 bases from V and 5 from J, leaving 10 bases between them. Germline V CDR1 and CDR2: LGHNA, YSLEER. The CDR3 is 13 amino acids. The CDR3 sequence is CASSQGLGETQYF. CDR3 nucleotides: TGCGCCAGCAGCCAGGGACTGGGGGAGACCCAGTACTTC.

The V and J genes are TRBV28 and TRBJ1-2, with TRBD1 matching over 8 bases. Trimming took 2 bases from V and 7 from J; bases not matched to a gene: 3. Germline CDR1 reads MDHEN; CDR2 reads SYDVKM. CDR3 length: 13 amino acids. The CDR3 DNA reads as TGTGCCAGCAGTTTAGGACAGGGAACTGGCTACACCTTC. Protein sequence: CASSLGQGTGYTF.

V gene TRBV20-1 combines with J gene TRBJ2-1; D perhaps matches TRBD1 (6 bases). The CDR3 covers 14 residues. V dropped 3 bases and J dropped 0 bases, with 9 bases sitting between them. CDR1 is DFQATT, CDR2 SNEGSKA, per germline (reference sequence). The DNA for the CDR3 is TGCAGTGCTAGTAGACAGGTCTCCTACAATGAGCAGTTCTTC. This translates into CSASRQVSYNEQFF.

This clone appeared a single time. The V and J genes are TRBV5-4 and TRBJ1-2, with TRBD1 matching over 9 bases. Unmatched junction bases numbered 7, after V lost 0 bases and J lost 1 base. This CDR3 is 17 amino acids long. Germline values: CDR1 SGHNT, CDR2 YYREEE (reference sequence). The CDR3 DNA sequence: TGTGCCAGCAGCTTGGAAGACAGGGGGATTGTTAACTATGGCTACACCTTC. Amino acid sequence: CASSLEDRGIVNYGYTF.

The chain carries TRBV9 and TRBJ1-6, with a possible D match to TRBD1 (5 bases). The CDR3 has 14 amino acids. Germline V gives CDR1 SGDLS, CDR2 YYNGEE. Trimming took off 2 bases at V and 9 bases at J, with 12 bases between the two ends. CDR3 residues: CASSVGGSRSPLHF. The CDR3 DNA follows: TGTGCCAGCAGCGTTGGGGGGTCGCGTTCACCCCTCCACTTT.

This clone appeared a single time. This rearrangement joins TRBV9 to TRBJ2-1; D call uncertain. Germline V CDR1 and CDR2: SGDLS, YYNGEE. Trimming left V 0 bases short and J 0 bases short, with 13 bases between. The length of the CDR3 is 17 residues. In DNA, the CDR3 is TGTGCCAGCAGCGTAGAGCTAGGCCCAAGCTCCTACAATGAGCAGTTCTTC. Amino acids: CASSVELGPSSYNEQFF.

The rearrangement links TRBV13 to TRBJ1-5; D possibly corresponds to TRBD1 (5 bases). V was pared by 5 bases and J by 5 bases, with 13 bases between. This CDR3 spans 14 amino acids. Germline V gives CDR1 PRHDT, CDR2 FYEKMQ (reference sequence). CDR3 residues: CASSQGNKDQPQHF. DNA for the CDR3: TGTGCCAGCAGCCAGGGAAATAAGGATCAGCCCCAGCATTTT.

The chain uses TRBV11-2 and TRBJ1-5; D not resolved. The germline V gene has CDR1 SGHAT and CDR2 FQNNGV. CDR3 length equals 15 residues. The V end lost 2 bases, the J end lost 1 base, and 9 bases lay between the germline ends. The CDR3 loop is CASSLFGESNQPQHF. The CDR3 bases are TGTGCCAGCAGCTTATTTGGGGAGAGCAATCAGCCCCAGCATTTT. The full variable domain, completed using reference TRBV11-2 and TRBJ1-5, is EAGVAQSPRYKIIEKRQSVAFWCNPISGHATLYWYQQILGQGPKLLIQFQNNGVVDDSQLPKDRFSAERLKGVDSTLKIQPAKLEDSAVYLCASSLFGESNQPQHFGDGTRLSIL.

The CDR3 protein is CASSSPGTGRGGFF. In DNA, the CDR3 is TGTGCCAGCAGCTCCCCCGGAACCGGGCGCGGGGGTTTCTTT. The rearrangement links TRBV7-2 to TRBJ1-1, with D possibly being TRBD1 (5 bases). The CDR3 covers 14 residues. Germline CDR1 is SGHTA and CDR2 is FQGNSA. The ends were cut back, 4 bases at V and 13 bases at J, with 22 bases in the middle. The full variable domain, with the rest looked up from reference TRBV7-2 and TRBJ1-1, is GAGVSQSPSNKVTEKGKDVELRCDPISGHTALYWYRQSLGQGLEFLIYFQGNSAPDKSGLPSDRFSAERTGGSVSTLTIQRTQQEDSAVYLCASSSPGTGRGGFFGQGTRLTVV.

V and J are TRBV5-4 and TRBJ1-1; 9 bases fit TRBD1. The CDR3 length is 15 residues. V lost 2 bases to trimming and J lost 4 bases; unmatched junction nucleotides: 6. Germline values: CDR1 SGHNT, CDR2 YYREEE (reference sequence). This chain's CDR3 is CASSFDRGKGTEAFF. CDR3 nucleotides: TGTGCCAGCAGCTTTGACAGGGGGAAAGGCACTGAAGCTTTCTTT.

V gene TRBV12-3 or TRBV12-4 combines with J gene TRBJ1-1, with D hard to call. V lost 3 bases, J lost 4 bases, and 9 bases lay in between. This CDR3 region has 13 residues. CDR3 in amino acids: CASSLQDTTEAFF. The CDR3 coding sequence is TGTGCCAGCAGTTTGCAGGATACCACTGAAGCTTTCTTT.

V usage is TRBV7-3 and J usage is TRBJ2-7; TRBD2 matches 11 bases. This CDR3 is 15 amino acids long. The V gene's germline CDR1 is SGHTA and CDR2 FQGTGA. V was pared by 3 bases and J by 6 bases, with 7 bases of the junction left unmatched. The CDR3 region has the DNA TGTGCCAGCAGCTTTGGTGGGCTAGCGGGAGGCGAGCAGTACTTC. This encodes CASSFGGLAGGEQYF.

The chain carries TRBV10-3 and TRBJ2-1, with TRBD2 matching 14 bases. Germline V gene lookup returns CDR1 ENHRY and CDR2 SYGVKD. The CDR3 sequence is 18 residues long. The trim removed 4 bases at V and 5 bases at J, leaving 10 bases unmatched. The CDR3 region is CAISALPGLAGGNNEQFF. The CDR3 DNA is TGTGCCATCAGTGCCCTCCCCGGACTAGCGGGGGGCAACAATGAGCAGTTCTTC.

This chain uses TRBV6-1 with TRBJ2-4, with TRBD1 as a possible D gene (8 bases). Trimming removed 4 bases at V and 2 bases at J, with 18 bases between. The length of the CDR3 is 17 residues. Germline loops: CDR1 MNHNS, CDR2 SASEGT. CDR3 DNA sequence: TGTGCCAGCAGTGGGGAGGGACAGGCCGAGACCAAAAACATTCAGTACTTC. Translated, it gives CASSGEGQAETKNIQYF.

V usage is TRBV7-6 and J usage is TRBJ2-7; a possible D gene is TRBD1 (6 bases). The CDR3 loop spans 16 amino acids. The V and J ends lost 5 bases and 3 bases respectively, with 20 bases between them. The germline CDR1 and CDR2 sequences are SGHVS and FNYEAQ. This chain's CDR3 is CASSGGMGHLNYEQYF. The CDR3 nucleotides are TGTGCCAGCAGCGGGGGCATGGGACACTTAAACTACGAGCAGTACTTC.

V is TRBV6-5 and J is TRBJ2-7; TRBD2 aligns across 8 bases. Trimming took 9 bases from V and 0 from J; bases not matched to a gene: 7. This CDR3 has 14 amino acids. Germline CDR1 and CDR2: MNHEY and SVGAGI. The DNA of the CDR3 is TGTGCCAGTAGACTAGCGCCGAGCTCCTACGAGCAGTACTTC. Encoded protein: CASRLAPSSYEQYF.

This clone was picked up a small number of times. The CDR3 bases are TGTGCCAGCAGCTCAAAACAGGGGTTGACTGAAGCTTTCTTT. Translation: CASSSKQGLTEAFF. V usage is TRBV7-9 and J usage is TRBJ1-1; 7 nucleotides align to TRBD1. From germline, CDR1 is SEHNR and CDR2 FQNEAQ (reference sequence). The CDR3 length is 14 residues. V lost 4 bases to trimming and J lost 5 bases; unmatched junction nucleotides: 7.

This chain joins TRBV6-5 and TRBJ1-4, with 7 bases lining up with TRBD1. This CDR3 has 15 residues. V was clipped by 6 bases and J by 0 bases; unmatched bases: 4. Germline lookup yields CDR1 MNHEY and CDR2 SVGAGI. The CDR3 nucleotides are TGTGCCAGCAGAGCCGGGACAGCAACTAATGAAAAACTGTTTTTT. Protein: CASRAGTATNEKLFF.

This rearrangement joins TRBV4-1 to TRBJ2-1; the D is unclear. The CDR3 is 17 residues long. The germline V gene has CDR1 MGHRA and CDR2 YSYEKL. V shed 1 base and J shed 5 bases, with 18 bases lying between them. CDR3 amino acids: CASSQGRNSWRDNEQFF. The DNA for the CDR3 is TGCGCCAGCAGCCAAGGACGAAATAGCTGGCGTGACAATGAGCAGTTCTTC.